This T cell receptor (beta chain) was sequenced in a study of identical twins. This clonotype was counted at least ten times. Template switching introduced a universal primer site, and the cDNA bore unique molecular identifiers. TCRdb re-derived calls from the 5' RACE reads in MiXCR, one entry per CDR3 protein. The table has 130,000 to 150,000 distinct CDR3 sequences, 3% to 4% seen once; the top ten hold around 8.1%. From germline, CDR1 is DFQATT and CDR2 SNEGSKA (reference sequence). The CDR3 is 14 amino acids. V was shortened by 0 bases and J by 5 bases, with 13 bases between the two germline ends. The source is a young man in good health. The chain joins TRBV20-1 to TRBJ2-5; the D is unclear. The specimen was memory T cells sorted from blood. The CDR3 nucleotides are TGCAGTGCTAGAGATTGGTCAGGTGGGGAGACCCAGTACTTC. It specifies CSARDWSGGETQYF.